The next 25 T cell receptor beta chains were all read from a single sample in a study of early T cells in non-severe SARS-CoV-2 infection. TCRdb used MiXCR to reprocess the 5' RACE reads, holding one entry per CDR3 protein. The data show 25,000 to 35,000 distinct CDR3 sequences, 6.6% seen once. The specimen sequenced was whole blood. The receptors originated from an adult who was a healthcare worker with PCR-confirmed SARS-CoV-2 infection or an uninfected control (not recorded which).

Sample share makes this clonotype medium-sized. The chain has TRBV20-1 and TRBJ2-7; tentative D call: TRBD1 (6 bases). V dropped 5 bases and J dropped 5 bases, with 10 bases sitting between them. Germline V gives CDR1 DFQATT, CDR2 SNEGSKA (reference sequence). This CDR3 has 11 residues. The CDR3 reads CSAPGDHEQYF. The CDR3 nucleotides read TGCAGTGCTCCAGGGGACCACGAGCAGTACTTC.

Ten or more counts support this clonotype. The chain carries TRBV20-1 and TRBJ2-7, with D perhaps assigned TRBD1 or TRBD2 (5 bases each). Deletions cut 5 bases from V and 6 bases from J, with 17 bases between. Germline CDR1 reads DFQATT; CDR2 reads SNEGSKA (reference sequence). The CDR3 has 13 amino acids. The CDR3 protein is CSASRDGTVEQYF. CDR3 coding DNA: TGCAGTGCTTCCCGGGACGGAACTGTCGAGCAGTACTTC.

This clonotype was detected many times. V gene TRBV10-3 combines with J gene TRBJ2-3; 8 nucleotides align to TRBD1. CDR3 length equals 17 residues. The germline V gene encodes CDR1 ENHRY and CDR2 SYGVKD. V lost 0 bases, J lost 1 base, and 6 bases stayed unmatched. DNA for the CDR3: TGTGCCATCAGTGAGTCGATTTCAGGGGGCGGCACAGATACGCAGTATTTT. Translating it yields CAISESISGGGTDTQYF.

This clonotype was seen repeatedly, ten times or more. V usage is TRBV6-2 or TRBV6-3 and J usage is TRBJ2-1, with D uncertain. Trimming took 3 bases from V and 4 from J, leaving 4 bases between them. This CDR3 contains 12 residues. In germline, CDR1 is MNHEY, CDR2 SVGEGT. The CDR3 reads CASSYRYNEQFF. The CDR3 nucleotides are TGTGCCAGCAGTTATCGGTACAATGAGCAGTTCTTC.

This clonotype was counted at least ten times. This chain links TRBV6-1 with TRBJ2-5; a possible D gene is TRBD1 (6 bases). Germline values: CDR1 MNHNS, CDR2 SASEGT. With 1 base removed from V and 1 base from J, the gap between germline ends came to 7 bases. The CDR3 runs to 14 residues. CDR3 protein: CASSEGTAQETQYF. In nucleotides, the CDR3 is TGTGCCAGCAGTGAAGGGACAGCCCAAGAGACCCAGTACTTC.

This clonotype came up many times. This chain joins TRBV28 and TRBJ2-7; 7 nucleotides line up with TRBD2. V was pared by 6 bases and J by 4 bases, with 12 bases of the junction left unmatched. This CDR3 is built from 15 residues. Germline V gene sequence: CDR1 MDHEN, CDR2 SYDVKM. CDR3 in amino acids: CASRPPEGSGYEQYF. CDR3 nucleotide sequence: TGTGCCAGCAGACCCCCCGAGGGTAGCGGGTACGAGCAGTACTTC.

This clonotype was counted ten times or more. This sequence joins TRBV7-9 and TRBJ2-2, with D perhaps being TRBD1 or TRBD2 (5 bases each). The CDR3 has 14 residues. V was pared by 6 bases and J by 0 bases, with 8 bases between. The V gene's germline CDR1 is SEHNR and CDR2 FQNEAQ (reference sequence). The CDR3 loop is CASRWGSNTGELFF. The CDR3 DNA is TGTGCCAGCAGGTGGGGGTCGAACACCGGGGAGCTGTTTTTT.

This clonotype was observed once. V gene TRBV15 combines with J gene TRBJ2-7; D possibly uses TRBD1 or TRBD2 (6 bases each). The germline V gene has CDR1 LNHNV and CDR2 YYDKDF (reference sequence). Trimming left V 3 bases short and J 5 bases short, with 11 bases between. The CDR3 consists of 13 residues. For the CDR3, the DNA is TGTGCCACCAGCAGCTCGGGGGCGGACGAGCAGTACTTC. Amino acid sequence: CATSSSGADEQYF.

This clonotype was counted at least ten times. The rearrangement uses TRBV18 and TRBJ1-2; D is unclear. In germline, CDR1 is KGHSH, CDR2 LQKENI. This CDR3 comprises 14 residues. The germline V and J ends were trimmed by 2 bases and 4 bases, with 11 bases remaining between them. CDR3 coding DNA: TGTGCCAGCTCACCAACGGAGTTTGGCTATGGCTACACCTTC. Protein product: CASSPTEFGYGYTF. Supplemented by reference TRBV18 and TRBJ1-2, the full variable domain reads NAGVMQNPRHLVRRRGQEARLRCSPMKGHSHVYWYRQLPEEGLKFMVYLQKENIIDESGMPKERFSAEFPKEGPSILRIQQVVRGDSAAYFCASSPTEFGYGYTFGSGTRLTVV.

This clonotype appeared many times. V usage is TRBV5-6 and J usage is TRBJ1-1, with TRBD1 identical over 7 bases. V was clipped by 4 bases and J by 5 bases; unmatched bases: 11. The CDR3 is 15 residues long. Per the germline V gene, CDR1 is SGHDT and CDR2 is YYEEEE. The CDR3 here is CASSPLDREETEAFF. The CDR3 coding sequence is TGTGCCAGCAGCCCCCTCGACAGGGAGGAGACTGAAGCTTTCTTT.

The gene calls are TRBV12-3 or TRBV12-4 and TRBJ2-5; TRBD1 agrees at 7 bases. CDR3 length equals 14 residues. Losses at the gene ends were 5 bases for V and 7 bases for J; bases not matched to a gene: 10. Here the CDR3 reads CASSRGGDTGTQYF. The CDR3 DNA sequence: TGTGCCAGCAGTCGAGGGGGCGACACAGGGACCCAGTACTTC.

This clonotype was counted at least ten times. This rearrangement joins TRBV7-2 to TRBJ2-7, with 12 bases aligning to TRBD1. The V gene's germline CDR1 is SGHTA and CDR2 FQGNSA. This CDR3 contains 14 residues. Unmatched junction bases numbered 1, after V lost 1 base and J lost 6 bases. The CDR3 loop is CASSLGDRGREQYF. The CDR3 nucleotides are TGTGCCAGCAGCTTAGGGGACAGGGGGCGCGAGCAGTACTTC.

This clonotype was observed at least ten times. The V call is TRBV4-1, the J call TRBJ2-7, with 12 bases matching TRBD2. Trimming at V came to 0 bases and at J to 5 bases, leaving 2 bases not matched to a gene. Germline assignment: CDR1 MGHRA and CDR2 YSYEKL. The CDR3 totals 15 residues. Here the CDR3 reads CASSQDRLAGDEQYF. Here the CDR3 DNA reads TGCGCCAGCAGCCAAGACCGACTAGCGGGAGACGAGCAGTACTTC.

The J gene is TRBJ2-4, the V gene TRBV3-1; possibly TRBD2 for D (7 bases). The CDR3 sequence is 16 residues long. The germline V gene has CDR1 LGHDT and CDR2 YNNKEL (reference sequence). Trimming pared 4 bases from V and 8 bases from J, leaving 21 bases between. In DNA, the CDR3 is TGTGCCAGCAGCCTTCTGGGACAATCGGGGAGGGACATTCAGTACTTC. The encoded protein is CASSLLGQSGRDIQYF.

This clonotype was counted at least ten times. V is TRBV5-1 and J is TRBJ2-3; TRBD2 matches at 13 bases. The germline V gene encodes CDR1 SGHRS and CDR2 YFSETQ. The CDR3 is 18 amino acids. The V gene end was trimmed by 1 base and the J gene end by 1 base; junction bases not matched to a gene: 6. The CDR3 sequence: CASSLRGTSGTRTDTQYF. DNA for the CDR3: TGCGCCAGCAGCTTGCGGGGGACTAGCGGGACCCGCACAGATACGCAGTATTTT.

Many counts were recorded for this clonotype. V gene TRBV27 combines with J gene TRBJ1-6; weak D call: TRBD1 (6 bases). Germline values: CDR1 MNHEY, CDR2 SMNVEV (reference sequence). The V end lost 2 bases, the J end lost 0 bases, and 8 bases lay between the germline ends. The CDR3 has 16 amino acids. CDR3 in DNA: TGTGCCAGCAGTTTAGGAGGGGGCTCCTATAATTCACCCCTCCACTTT. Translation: CASSLGGGSYNSPLHF.

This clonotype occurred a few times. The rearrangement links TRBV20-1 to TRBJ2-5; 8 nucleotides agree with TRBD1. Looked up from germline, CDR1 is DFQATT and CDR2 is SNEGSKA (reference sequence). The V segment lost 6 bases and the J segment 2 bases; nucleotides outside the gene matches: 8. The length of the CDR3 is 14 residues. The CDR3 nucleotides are TGCAGTGCCTACAGGGGGGACCTACAAGAGACCCAGTACTTC. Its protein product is CSAYRGDLQETQYF.

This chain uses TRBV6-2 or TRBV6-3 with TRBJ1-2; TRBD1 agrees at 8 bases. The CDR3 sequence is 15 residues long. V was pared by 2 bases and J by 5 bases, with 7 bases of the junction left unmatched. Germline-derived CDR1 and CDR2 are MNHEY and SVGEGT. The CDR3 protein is CASSYGQGFLYGYTF. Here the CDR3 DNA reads TGTGCCAGCAGTTACGGACAGGGCTTTTTGTATGGCTACACCTTC.

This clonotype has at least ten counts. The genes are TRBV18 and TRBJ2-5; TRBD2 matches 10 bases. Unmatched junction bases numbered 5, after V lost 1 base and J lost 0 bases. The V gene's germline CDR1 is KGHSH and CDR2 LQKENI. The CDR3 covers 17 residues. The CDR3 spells CASSPLTGLANQETQYF. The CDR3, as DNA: TGTGCCAGCTCACCACTAACGGGACTAGCGAACCAAGAGACCCAGTACTTC.

The CDR3 sequence: CASSPLAGGIYEQYF. The CDR3 DNA reads as TGTGCCAGCAGCCCACTAGCGGGAGGCATCTACGAGCAGTACTTC. The gene calls are TRBV3-1 and TRBJ2-7; 12 nucleotides line up with TRBD2. The CDR3 consists of 15 residues. Germline CDR1 and CDR2: LGHDT and YNNKEL (reference sequence). V was clipped by 4 bases and J by 3 bases; unmatched bases: 4.

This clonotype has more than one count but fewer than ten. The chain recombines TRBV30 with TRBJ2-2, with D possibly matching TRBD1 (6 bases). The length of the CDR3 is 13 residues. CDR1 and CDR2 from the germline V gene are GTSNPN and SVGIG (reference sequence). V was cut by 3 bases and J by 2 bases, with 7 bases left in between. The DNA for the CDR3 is TGTGCCTGGAGACAGGGAAACACCGGGGAGCTGTTTTTT. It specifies CAWRQGNTGELFF.

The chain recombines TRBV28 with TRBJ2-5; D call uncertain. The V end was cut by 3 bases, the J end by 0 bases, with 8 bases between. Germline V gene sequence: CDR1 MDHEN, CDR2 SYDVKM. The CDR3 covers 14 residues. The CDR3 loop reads CASSFIGNQETQYF. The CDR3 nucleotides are TGTGCCAGCAGTTTTATCGGCAACCAAGAGACCCAGTACTTC.

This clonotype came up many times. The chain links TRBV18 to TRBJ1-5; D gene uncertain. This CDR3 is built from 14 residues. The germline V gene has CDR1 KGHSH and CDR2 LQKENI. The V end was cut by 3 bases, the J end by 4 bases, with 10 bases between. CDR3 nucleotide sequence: TGTGCCAGCTCACCCGGGCCAATAAATCAGCCCCAGCATTTT. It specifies CASSPGPINQPQHF.

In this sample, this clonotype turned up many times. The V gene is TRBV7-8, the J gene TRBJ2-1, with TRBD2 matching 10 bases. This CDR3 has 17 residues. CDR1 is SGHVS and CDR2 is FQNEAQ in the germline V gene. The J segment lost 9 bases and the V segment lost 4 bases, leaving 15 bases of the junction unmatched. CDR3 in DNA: TGTGCCAGCAGCTCCCGTCGAATGCTAGCGGGAGTCCCTGAGCAGTTCTTC. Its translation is CASSSRRMLAGVPEQFF.

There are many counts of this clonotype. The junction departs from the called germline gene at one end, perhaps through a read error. The CDR3 nucleotides are TGTGCTAGCAGCTTAGGTGGCAGCTTTGGGGAGACCCAGTACTTC. This gives the protein CASSLGGSFGETQYF. The rearrangement links TRBV7-7 to TRBJ2-5; D gene uncertain. Per germline, CDR1 SSHAT and CDR2 FNYEAQ (reference sequence). This CDR3 has 15 amino acids.